The sequence of this T cell receptor (beta chain) was determined in a study of T cell repertoires in cytomegalovirus infection. Study-level information: Evidence of both CMV infection and a matching HLA type came from public TCR beta signatures. Study-level findings and limits: Totalled public TCR beta family frequency picked out people who carried CMV plus the relevant HLA. Dominating the ex vivo response were TCR beta clonotypes that were CMV-specific and HLA-C-restricted.

TCRdb passed the reads through MiXCR, listing each CDR3 protein once. The table shows approximately 89,000 distinct CDR3 sequences, with around 28% occurring only once. To note about this clonotype: As yet, its antigen is unknown.

Sequences were derived from CD8+ T cells from cultured PBMCs, sampled from culture after CMV antigen stimulation. The clonotype comes from a human donor in good health (CMV status not recorded). Some clones in this sample may be carry-over from other donors' samples.

In DNA, the CDR3 is TGCAGTGCGGGAGCGACAGATACGCAGTATTTT. It yields the protein CSAGATDTQYF. The chain has TRBV20-1 and TRBJ2-3, with a weak D call TRBD2 (5 bases). Germline V gene data show CDR1 as DFQATT and CDR2 as SNEGSKA (reference sequence). The V and J ends lost 6 bases and 3 bases respectively, with 7 bases between them. This CDR3 has 11 amino acids.